This T cell receptor beta chain was documented in a study of T cell clonotyping in hematopoietic cell transplantation. Whole-study results and caveats: Cells were unsorted, so CD4 and CD8 contributions were not separated. Graft donor and pretransplant recipient Inverse Simpson Index values predicted broader posttransplant TCR diversity. Few recipient clonotypes overlapped donors; over 97% were de novo at given depth. Pathologically expanded recipient clonotypes increased progressively from day 30 to day 180 as diversity fell.

Germline-derived CDR1 and CDR2 are MNHNY and SVGAGI (reference sequence). The J segment lost 6 bases and the V segment lost 4 bases, leaving 7 bases of the junction unmatched. The CDR3 totals 14 residues. Concerning this clone: Its antigen is unidentified.

Sequencing used immunoSEQ multiplex PCR; TCRdb keeps in-frame clones, though not all of them. The sample contains about 16,000 clones, about nine tenths of which appear only once. Material: peripheral blood mononuclear cells. The chain joins TRBV6-6 to TRBJ2-7; 9 nucleotides agree with TRBD1. The receptor was isolated from a man over 45 in good health. Some clones in this sample may be carry-over from other donors' samples. CDR3 sequence: CASSSRQGGGEQYF. For the CDR3, the DNA is TGTGCCAGCAGTTCCAGACAGGGGGGAGGCGAGCAGTACTTC.